These 9 T cell receptor beta chains came from one sample sequenced in a study of OX40 agonist ivuxolimab in advanced cancers. Repertoires were generated with immunoSEQ multiplex PCR, while TCRdb's copy carries only in-frame clones and drops some. The sample includes almost 80,000 clones, roughly four fifths of them seen just once. Sequencing was performed on CD4+ or CD8+ T cells sorted from blood, taken in a trial of the OX40 agonist ivuxolimab. These receptors originate from an adult with an advanced solid tumor such as melanoma, head and neck, liver or kidney cancer.

This chain joins TRBV4-1 and TRBJ1-6, with TRBD1 matching 9 bases. Germline CDR1 is MGHRA and CDR2 is YSYEKL. The CDR3 is made up of 16 amino acids. J was trimmed by 6 bases and V by 4 bases; bases with no gene match: 7. The CDR3 here is CASSPGQGVGNSPLHF. For the CDR3, the DNA is TGCGCCAGCAGCCCGGGACAGGGTGTAGGTAATTCACCCCTCCACTTT.

The rearrangement uses TRBV5-1 and TRBJ1-2, with D unclear. Germline assignment: CDR1 SGHRS and CDR2 YFSETQ. V was cut by 0 bases and J by 6 bases, with 9 bases left in between. CDR3 length: 13 amino acids. This CDR3 is CASSLAGWDGYTF. Written as DNA, the CDR3 is TGCGCCAGCAGCTTGGCGGGGTGGGATGGCTACACCTTC.

This clone came up once. The rearrangement uses TRBV6-6 and TRBJ1-1; D gene unclear. The germline V and J ends were trimmed by 8 bases and 0 bases, with 16 bases remaining between them. The CDR3 length is 15 residues. Germline V gene data show CDR1 as MNHNY and CDR2 as SVGAGI (reference sequence). The CDR3 reads CASYRSHTLNTEAFF. DNA of the CDR3: TGTGCCAGCTATAGGTCTCATACCCTGAACACTGAAGCTTTCTTT.

This chain connects TRBV2 to TRBJ2-5; no firm D call. This CDR3 contains 14 residues. Trimming shortened V by 2 bases and J by 1 base, and 8 bases separated the two germline ends. Germline V gene sequence: CDR1 SNHLY, CDR2 FYNNEI. CDR3 protein: CASSERNIQETQYF. In DNA, the CDR3 is TGTGCCAGCAGTGAACGGAATATCCAAGAGACCCAGTACTTC.

V gene TRBV2 combines with J gene TRBJ1-3; no firm D call. The CDR3 runs to 15 residues. Trimming took off 5 bases at V and 0 bases at J, with 11 bases between the two ends. Germline V gene sequence: CDR1 SNHLY, CDR2 FYNNEI. CDR3 residues: CASSTKAFSGNTIYF. DNA for the CDR3: TGTGCCAGCAGTACCAAGGCCTTCTCTGGAAACACCATATATTTT.

The chain employs TRBV19 and TRBJ2-7, with 14 bases fitting TRBD2. V shed 3 bases, J shed 6 bases, and the junction held 16 bases outside the gene matches. CDR3 size: 19 residues. The germline gives CDR1 LNHDA, CDR2 SQIVND (reference sequence). This CDR3 reads CASSMVGLAGVLIRGEQYF. The CDR3 bases are TGTGCCAGTAGTATGGTGGGACTAGCGGGAGTCCTAATAAGGGGCGAGCAGTACTTC.

This sequence joins TRBV19 and TRBJ1-4; weak D call: TRBD1 (6 bases). The V gene's germline CDR1 is LNHDA and CDR2 SQIVND (reference sequence). CDR3 length: 12 residues. Trimming cost V 9 bases and J 12 bases, with 17 bases left between them. The CDR3 DNA reads as TGTGCCAGCCAGTCACAGGGCCCGGAACTGTTTTTT. Translating it yields CASQSQGPELFF.

J is TRBJ2-5 and V is TRBV19; tentatively, D is TRBD1 (6 bases). Near its end, the DNA agrees better with TRBJ2-7, so the J call may be wrong. This CDR3 spans 15 amino acids. Germline V gene sequence: CDR1 LNHDA, CDR2 SQIVND (reference sequence). DNA of the CDR3: TGTGCCAGTAGTATAGGCACAGGGCGGATCGGCGAGCAGTACTTC. This codes for CASSIGTGRIGEQYF.

The rearrangement joins TRBV15 to TRBJ2-5, with D hard to call. The CDR3 length is 12 residues. The V end was cut by 0 bases, the J end by 5 bases, with 4 bases between. Germline CDR1 is LNHNV and CDR2 is YYDKDF (reference sequence). CDR3 nucleotide sequence: TGTGCCACCAGCAGAGATCGGGAGACCCAGTACTTC. It yields the protein CATSRDRETQYF.